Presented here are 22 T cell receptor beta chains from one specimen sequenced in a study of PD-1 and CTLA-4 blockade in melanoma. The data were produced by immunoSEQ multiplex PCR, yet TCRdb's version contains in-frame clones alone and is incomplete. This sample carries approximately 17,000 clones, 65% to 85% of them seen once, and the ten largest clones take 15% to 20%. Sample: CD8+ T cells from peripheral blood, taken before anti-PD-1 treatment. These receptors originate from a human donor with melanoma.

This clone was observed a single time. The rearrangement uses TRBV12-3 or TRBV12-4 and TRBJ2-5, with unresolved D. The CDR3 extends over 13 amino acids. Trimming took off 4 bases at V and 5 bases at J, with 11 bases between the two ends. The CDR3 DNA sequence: TGTGCCAGCAGTTCGGGCCCCCCGGAGACCCAGTACTTC. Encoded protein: CASSSGPPETQYF.

CDR3 bases: TGTGCTAGTGTTAGAGGGGATAGCAATCAGCCCCAGCATTTT. Its translation is CASVRGDSNQPQHF. The genes are TRBV12-5 and TRBJ1-5; TRBD1 might be the D (5 bases). Germline values: CDR1 LGHNT, CDR2 FRNRAP. This CDR3 comprises 14 residues. The germline V and J ends were trimmed by 7 bases and 0 bases, with 10 bases remaining between them.

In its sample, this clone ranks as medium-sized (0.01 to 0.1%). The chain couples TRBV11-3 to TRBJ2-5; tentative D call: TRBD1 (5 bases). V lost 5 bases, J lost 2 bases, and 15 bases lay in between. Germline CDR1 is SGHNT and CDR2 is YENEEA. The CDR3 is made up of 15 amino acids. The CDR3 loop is CASSIIDSPQETQYF. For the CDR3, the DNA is TGTGCCAGCAGCATAATAGACAGCCCTCAAGAGACCCAGTACTTC. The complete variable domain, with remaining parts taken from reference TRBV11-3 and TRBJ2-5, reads EAGVVQSPRYKIIEKKQPVAFWCNPISGHNTLYWYLQNLGQGPELLIRYENEEAVDDSQLPKDRFSAERLKGVDSTLKIQPAELGDSAVYLCASSIIDSPQETQYFGPGTRLLVL.

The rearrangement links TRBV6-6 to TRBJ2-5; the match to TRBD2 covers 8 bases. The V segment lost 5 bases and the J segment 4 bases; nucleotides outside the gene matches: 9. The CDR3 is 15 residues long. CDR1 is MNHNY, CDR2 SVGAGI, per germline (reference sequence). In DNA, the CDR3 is TGTGCCAGCAGTCGTACTAGCGGCGAGGGAGAGACCCAGTACTTC. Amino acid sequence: CASSRTSGEGETQYF.

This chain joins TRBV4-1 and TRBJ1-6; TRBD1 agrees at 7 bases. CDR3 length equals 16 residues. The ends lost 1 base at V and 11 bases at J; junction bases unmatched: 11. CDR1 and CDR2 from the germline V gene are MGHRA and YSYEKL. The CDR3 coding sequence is TGCGCCAGCAGCCAAGGTACAGGGGAGGATAGTCCACCCCTCCACTTT. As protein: CASSQGTGEDSPPLHF.

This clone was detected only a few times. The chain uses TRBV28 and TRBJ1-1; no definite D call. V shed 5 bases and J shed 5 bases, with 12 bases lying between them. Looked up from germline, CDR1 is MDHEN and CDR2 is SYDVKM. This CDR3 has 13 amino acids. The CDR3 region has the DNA TGTGCCAGCAGTCTCCTGAAGGTTACTGAAGCTTTCTTT. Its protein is CASSLLKVTEAFF.

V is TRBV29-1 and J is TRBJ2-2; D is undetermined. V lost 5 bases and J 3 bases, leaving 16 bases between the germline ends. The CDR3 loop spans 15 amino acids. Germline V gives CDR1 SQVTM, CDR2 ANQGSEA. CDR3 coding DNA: TGCAGCGTTAGGAGTCTGGGAAGGGACACCGGGGAGCTGTTTTTT. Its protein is CSVRSLGRDTGELFF.

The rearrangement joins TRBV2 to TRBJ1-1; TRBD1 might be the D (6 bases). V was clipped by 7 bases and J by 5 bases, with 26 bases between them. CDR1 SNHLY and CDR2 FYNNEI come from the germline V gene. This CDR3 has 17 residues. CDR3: CASIRGFTHEGGTEAFF. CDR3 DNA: TGTGCCAGCATTCGGGGATTCACACACGAAGGGGGGACTGAAGCTTTCTTT.

This chain's CDR3 is CASSYQAGGNGYTF. In DNA, the CDR3 is TGTGCCAGCAGTTACCAGGCGGGGGGTAATGGCTACACCTTC. The V gene is TRBV6-5, the J gene TRBJ1-2; tentatively, D is TRBD1 (5 bases). From germline, CDR1 is MNHEY and CDR2 SVGAGI. CDR3 length equals 14 residues. The ends were cut back, 2 bases at V and 6 bases at J, with 13 bases in the middle.

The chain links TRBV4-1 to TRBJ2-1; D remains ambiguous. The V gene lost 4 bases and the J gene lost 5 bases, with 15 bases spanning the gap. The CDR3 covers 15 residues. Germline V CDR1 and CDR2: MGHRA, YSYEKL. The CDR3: CASSLPASFDNEQFF. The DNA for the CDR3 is TGCGCCAGCAGCCTCCCGGCGAGTTTCGACAATGAGCAGTTCTTC.

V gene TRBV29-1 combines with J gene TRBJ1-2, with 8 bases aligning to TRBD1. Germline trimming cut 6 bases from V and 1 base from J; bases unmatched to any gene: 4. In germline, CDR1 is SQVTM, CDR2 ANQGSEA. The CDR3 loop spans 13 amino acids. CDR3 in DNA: TGCAGCGTCCGGGACAGGAATAACTATGGCTACACCTTC. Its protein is CSVRDRNNYGYTF.

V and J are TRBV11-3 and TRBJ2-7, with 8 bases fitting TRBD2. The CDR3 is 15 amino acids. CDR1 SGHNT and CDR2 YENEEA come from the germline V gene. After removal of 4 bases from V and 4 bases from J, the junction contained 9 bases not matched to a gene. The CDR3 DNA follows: TGTGCCAGCAGCTCAGAGCGGGAGAAAGGGTACGAGCAGTACTTC. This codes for CASSSEREKGYEQYF.

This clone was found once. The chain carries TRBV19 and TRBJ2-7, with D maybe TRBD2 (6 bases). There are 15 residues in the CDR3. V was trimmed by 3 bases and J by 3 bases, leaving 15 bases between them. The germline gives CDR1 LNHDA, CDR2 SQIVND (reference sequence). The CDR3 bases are TGTGCCAGTAGTATGGGCGCGGGAATTGGCTACGAGCAGTACTTC. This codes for CASSMGAGIGYEQYF.

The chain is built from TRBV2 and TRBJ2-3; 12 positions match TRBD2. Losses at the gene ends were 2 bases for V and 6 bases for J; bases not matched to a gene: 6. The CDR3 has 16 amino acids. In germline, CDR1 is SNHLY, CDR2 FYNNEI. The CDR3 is CASSEMLAGGQDTQYF. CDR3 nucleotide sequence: TGTGCCAGCAGTGAAATGCTAGCGGGGGGGCAGGATACGCAGTATTTT.

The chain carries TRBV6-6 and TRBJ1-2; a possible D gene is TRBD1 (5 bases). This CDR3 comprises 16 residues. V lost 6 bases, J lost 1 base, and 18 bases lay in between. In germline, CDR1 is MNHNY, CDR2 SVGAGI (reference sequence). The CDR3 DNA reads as TGTGCCAGCAGCATTTTTGACAGCATTCTTAACTATGGCTACACCTTC. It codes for CASSIFDSILNYGYTF.

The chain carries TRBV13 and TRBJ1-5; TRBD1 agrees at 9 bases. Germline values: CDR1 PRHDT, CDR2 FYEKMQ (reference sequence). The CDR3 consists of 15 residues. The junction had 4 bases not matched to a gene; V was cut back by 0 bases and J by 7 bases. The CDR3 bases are TGTGCCAGCAGCTTAGGTAGACAGGGGGTCCAGCCCCAGCATTTT. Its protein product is CASSLGRQGVQPQHF. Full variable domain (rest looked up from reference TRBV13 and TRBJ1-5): AAGVIQSPRHLIKEKRETATLKCYPIPRHDTVYWYQQGPGQDPQFLISFYEKMQSDKGSIPDRFSAQQFSDYHSELNMSSLELGDSALYFCASSLGRQGVQPQHFGDGTRLSIL.

CDR3: CASSFRGFRGDGGANVLTF. The CDR3 region has the DNA TGTGCCAGCAGCTTCAGAGGGTTCAGGGGAGACGGAGGGGCCAACGTCCTGACTTTC. The V and J genes are TRBV7-6 and TRBJ2-6; a possible D gene is TRBD1 (6 bases). The V gene lost 3 bases and the J gene lost 4 bases, with 22 bases spanning the gap. Germline values: CDR1 SGHVS, CDR2 FNYEAQ. CDR3 length equals 19 residues.

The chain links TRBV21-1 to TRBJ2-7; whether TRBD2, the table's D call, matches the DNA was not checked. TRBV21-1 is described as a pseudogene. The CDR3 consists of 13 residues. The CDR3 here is CASSTAGEGEQYF. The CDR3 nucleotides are TGTGCCAGCAGCACGGCGGGAGAGGGCGAGCAGTACTTC.

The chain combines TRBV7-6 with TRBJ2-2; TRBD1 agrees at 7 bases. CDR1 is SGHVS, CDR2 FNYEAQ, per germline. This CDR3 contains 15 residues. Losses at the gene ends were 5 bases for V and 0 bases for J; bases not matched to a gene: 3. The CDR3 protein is CASSPGTANTGELFF. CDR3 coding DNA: TGTGCCAGCAGCCCCGGGACAGCGAACACCGGGGAGCTGTTTTTT.

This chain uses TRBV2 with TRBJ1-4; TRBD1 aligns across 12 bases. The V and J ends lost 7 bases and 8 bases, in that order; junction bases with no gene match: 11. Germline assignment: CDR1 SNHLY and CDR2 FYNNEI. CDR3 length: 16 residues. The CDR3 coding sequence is TGTGCCAGCAAATACCTCCGGGACAGGGGGCTAGAAAAACTGTTTTTT. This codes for CASKYLRDRGLEKLFF.

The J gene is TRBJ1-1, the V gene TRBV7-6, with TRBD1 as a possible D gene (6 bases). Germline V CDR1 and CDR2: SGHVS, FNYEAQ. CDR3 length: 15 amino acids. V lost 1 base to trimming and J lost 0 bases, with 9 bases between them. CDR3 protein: CASSLGTGLNTEAFF. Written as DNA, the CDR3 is TGTGCCAGCAGCTTAGGAACAGGGCTGAACACTGAAGCTTTCTTT.

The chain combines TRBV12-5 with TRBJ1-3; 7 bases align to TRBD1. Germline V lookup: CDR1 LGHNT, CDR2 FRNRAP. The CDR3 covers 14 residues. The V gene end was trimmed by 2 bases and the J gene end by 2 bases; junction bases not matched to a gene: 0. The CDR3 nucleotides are TGTGCTAGTGGTTTGCAGGGGGCTGGAAACACCATATATTTT. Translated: CASGLQGAGNTIYF.